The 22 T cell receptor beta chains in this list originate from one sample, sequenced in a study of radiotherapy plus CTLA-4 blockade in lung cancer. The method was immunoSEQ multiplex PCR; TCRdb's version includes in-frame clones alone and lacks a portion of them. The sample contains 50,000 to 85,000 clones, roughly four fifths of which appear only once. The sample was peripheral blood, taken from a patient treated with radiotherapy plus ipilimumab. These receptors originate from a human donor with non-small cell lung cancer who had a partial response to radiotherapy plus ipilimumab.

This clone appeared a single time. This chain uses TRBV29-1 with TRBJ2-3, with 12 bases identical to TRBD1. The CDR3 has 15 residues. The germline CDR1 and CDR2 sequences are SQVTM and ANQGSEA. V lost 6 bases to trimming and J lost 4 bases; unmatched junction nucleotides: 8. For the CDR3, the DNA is TGCAGCGTGGGACCGGGACAGGGGGCCGCAGATACGCAGTATTTT. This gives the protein CSVGPGQGAADTQYF.

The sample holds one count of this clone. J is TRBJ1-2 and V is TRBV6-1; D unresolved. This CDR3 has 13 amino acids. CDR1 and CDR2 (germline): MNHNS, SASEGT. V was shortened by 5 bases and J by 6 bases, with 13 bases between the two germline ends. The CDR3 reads CASSLVNSDGYTF. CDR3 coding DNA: TGTGCCAGCAGTCTAGTTAATTCGGATGGCTACACCTTC.

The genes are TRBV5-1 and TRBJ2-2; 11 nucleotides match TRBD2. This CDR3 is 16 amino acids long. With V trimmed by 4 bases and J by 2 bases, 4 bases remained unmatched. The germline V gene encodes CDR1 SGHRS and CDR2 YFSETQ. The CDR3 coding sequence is TGCGCCAGCAGCCCCGGGACTAGCGGAAACACCGGGGAGCTGTTTTTT. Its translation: CASSPGTSGNTGELFF.

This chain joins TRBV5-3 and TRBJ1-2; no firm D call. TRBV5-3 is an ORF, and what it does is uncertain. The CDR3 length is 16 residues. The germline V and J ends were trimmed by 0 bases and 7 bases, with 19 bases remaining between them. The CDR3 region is CARSLAPGSRERGYTF. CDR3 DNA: TGTGCCAGAAGCTTGGCCCCGGGCAGTAGGGAGCGTGGCTACACCTTC.

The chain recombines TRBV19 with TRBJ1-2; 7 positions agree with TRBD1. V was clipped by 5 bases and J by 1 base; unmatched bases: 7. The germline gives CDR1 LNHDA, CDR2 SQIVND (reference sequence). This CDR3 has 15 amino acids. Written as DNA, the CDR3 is TGTGCCAGTAGTGTCCGGGACAGCTTTAACTATGGCTACACCTTC. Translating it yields CASSVRDSFNYGYTF.

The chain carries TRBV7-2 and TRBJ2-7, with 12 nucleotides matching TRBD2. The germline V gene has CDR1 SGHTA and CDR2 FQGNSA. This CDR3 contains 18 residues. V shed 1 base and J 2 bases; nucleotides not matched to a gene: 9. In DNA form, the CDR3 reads TGTGCCAGCAGCTTAGGAGGGAGGGCTAGCGGGAGGGCCTACGAGCAGTACTTC. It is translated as CASSLGGRASGRAYEQYF. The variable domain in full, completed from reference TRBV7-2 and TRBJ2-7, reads GAGVSQSPSNKVTEKGKDVELRCDPISGHTALYWYRQSLGQGLEFLIYFQGNSAPDKSGLPSDRFSAERTGGSVSTLTIQRTQQEDSAVYLCASSLGGRASGRAYEQYFGPGTRLTVT.

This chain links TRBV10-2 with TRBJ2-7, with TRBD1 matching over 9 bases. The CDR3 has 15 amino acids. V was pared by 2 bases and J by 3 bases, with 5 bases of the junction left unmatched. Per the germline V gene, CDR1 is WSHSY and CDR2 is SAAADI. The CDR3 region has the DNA TGCGCCAGCAGTGAGCCTGGGACAGGGTACTACGAGCAGTACTTC. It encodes CASSEPGTGYYEQYF.

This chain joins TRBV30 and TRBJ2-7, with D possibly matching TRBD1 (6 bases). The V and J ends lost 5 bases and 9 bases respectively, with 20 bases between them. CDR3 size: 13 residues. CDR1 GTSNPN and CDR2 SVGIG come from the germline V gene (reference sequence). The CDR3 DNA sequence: TGTGCCTGGCAATTGGGGGCTCGCTCTCGGCAGTACTTC. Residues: CAWQLGARSRQYF.

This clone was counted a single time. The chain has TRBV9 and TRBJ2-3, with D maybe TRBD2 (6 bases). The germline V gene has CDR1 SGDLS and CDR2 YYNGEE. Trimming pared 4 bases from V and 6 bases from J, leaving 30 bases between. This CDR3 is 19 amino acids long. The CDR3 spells CASSRRGWAGRGSADTQYF. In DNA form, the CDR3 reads TGTGCCAGCAGCCGCCGGGGGTGGGCGGGACGAGGGAGCGCGGATACGCAGTATTTT.

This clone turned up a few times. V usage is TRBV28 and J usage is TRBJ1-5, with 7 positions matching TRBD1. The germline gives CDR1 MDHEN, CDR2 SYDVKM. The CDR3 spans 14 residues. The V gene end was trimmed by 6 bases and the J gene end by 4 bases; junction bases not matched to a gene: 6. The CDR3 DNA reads TGTGCCAGCAGCAGGGACAGCCGGAATCAGCCCCAGCATTTT. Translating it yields CASSRDSRNQPQHF.

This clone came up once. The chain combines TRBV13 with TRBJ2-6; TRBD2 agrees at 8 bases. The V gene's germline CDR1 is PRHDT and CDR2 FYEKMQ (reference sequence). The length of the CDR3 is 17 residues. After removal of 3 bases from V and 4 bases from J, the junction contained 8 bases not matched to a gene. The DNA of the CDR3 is TGTGCCAGCAGCTTTTCCGGGAGGGCGGGAGGGGCCAACGTCCTGACTTTC. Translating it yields CASSFSGRAGGANVLTF. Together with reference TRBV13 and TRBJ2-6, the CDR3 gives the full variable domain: AAGVIQSPRHLIKEKRETATLKCYPIPRHDTVYWYQQGPGQDPQFLISFYEKMQSDKGSIPDRFSAQQFSDYHSELNMSSLELGDSALYFCASSFSGRAGGANVLTFGAGSRLTVL.

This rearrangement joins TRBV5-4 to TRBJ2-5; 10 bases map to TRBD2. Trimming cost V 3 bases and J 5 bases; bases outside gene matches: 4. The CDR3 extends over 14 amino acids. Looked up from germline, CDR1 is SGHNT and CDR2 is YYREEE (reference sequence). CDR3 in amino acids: CASSSSGSRETQYF. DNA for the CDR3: TGTGCCAGCAGCTCTAGCGGGAGTAGGGAGACCCAGTACTTC.

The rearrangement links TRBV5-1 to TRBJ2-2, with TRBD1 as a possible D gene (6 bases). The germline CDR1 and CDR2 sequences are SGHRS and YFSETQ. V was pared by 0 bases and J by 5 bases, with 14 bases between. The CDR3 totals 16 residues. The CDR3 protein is CASSLAGRGGTGELFF. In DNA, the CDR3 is TGCGCCAGCAGCTTGGCAGGCAGGGGCGGGACCGGGGAGCTGTTTTTT.

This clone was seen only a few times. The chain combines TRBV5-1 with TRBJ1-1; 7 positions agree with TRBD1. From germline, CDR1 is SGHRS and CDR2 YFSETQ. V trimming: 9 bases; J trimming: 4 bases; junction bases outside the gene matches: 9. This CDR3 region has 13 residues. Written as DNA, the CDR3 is TGCGCCACCGGTGGAGGGGGCGGCACTGAAGCTTTCTTT. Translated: CATGGGGGTEAFF. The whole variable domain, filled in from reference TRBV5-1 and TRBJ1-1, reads KAGVTQTPRYLIKTRGQQVTLSCSPISGHRSVSWYQQTPGQGLQFLFEYFSETQRNKGNFPGRFSGRQFSNSRSEMNVSTLELGDSALYLCATGGGGGTEAFFGQGTRLTVV.

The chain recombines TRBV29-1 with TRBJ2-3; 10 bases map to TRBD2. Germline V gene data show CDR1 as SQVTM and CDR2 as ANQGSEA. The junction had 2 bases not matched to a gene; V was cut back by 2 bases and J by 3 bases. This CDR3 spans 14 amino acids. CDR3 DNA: TGCAGCGTTGAACTGGGACTAGCGACAGATACGCAGTATTTT. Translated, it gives CSVELGLATDTQYF.

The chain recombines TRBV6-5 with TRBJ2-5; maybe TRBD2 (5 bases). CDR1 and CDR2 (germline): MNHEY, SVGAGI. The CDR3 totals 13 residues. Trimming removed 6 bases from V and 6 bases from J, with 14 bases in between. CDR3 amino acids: CASRTGGRKTQYF. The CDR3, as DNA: TGTGCCAGCAGAACGGGCGGGCGGAAGACCCAGTACTTC.

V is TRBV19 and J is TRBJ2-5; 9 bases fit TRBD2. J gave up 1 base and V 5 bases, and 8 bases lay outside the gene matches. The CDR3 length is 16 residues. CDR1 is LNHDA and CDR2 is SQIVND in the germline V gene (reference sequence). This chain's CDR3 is CASSPVAGASQETQYF. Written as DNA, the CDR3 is TGTGCCAGTAGTCCCGTAGCGGGAGCATCCCAAGAGACCCAGTACTTC. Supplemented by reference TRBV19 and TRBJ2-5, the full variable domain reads DGGITQSPKYLFRKEGQNVTLSCEQNLNHDAMYWYRQDPGQGLRLIYYSQIVNDFQKGDIAEGYSVSREKKESFPLTVTSAQKNPTAFYLCASSPVAGASQETQYFGPGTRLLVL.

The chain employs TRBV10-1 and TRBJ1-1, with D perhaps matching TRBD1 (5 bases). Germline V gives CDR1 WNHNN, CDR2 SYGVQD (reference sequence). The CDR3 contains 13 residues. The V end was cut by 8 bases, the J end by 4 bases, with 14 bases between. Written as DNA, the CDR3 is TGCGCCAGCTCCGAAGGACAACTCACTGAAGCTTTCTTT. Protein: CASSEGQLTEAFF.

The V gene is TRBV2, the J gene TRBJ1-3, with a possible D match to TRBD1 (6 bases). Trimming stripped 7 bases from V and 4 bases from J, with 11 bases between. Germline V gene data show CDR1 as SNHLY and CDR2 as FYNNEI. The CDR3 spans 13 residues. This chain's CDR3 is CASNPGVGNTIYF. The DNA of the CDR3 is TGTGCCAGCAACCCAGGGGTAGGAAACACCATATATTTT.

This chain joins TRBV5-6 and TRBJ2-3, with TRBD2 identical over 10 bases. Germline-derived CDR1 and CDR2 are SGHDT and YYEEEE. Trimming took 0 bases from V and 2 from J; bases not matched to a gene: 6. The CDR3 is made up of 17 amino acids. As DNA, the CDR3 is TGTGCCAGCAGCTTGGATCGTCTAGCGGGAGTCACAGATACGCAGTATTTT. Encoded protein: CASSLDRLAGVTDTQYF.

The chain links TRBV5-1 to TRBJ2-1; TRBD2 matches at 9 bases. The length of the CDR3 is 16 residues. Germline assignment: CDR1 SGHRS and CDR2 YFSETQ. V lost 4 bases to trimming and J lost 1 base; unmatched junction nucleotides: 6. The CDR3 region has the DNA TGCGCCAGCAGCGATGTAGCGGGAGCATCCTACAATGAGCAGTTCTTC. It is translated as CASSDVAGASYNEQFF. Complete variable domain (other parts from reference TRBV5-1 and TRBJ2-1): KAGVTQTPRYLIKTRGQQVTLSCSPISGHRSVSWYQQTPGQGLQFLFEYFSETQRNKGNFPGRFSGRQFSNSRSEMNVSTLELGDSALYLCASSDVAGASYNEQFFGPGTRLTVL.

CDR3 sequence: CASSRTSGSPYNEQFF. DNA for the CDR3: TGTGCCAGTAGCCGGACTAGCGGGAGCCCCTACAATGAGCAGTTCTTC. The J gene is TRBJ2-1, the V gene TRBV19; TRBD2 aligns across 13 bases. The CDR3 is 16 residues long. Losses at the gene ends were 6 bases for V and 2 bases for J; bases not matched to a gene: 4. Germline V gene data show CDR1 as LNHDA and CDR2 as SQIVND (reference sequence). Looking up the rest from reference TRBV19 and TRBJ2-1 gives the full variable domain: DGGITQSPKYLFRKEGQNVTLSCEQNLNHDAMYWYRQDPGQGLRLIYYSQIVNDFQKGDIAEGYSVSREKKESFPLTVTSAQKNPTAFYLCASSRTSGSPYNEQFFGPGTRLTVL.